The 12 T cell receptor beta chains below come from one sample, sequenced in a study of blood T cell repertoires in COVID-19. Repertoires were generated with immunoSEQ multiplex PCR, while TCRdb's copy carries only in-frame clones and drops some. The sample consists of about 110,000 clones, 70% to 90% of them appearing once. Sequenced input: peripheral blood. The receptors stem from a human donor in a cohort sampled during active COVID-19.

The chain joins TRBV3-1 (or the pseudogene TRBV3-2) to TRBJ1-2; TRBD1 matches 8 bases. Losses at the gene ends were 2 bases for V and 4 bases for J; bases not matched to a gene: 6. The CDR3 runs 15 residues. Germline CDR1 reads LGHDT; CDR2 reads YNNKEL (reference sequence). The CDR3 sequence is CASSQPGGDSYGYTF. The CDR3, as DNA: TGTGCCAGCAGCCAACCAGGGGGCGACAGCTATGGCTACACCTTC.

This chain connects TRBV7-9 to TRBJ1-1; TRBD1 is a possible D gene (5 bases). This CDR3 contains 12 residues. The V gene's germline CDR1 is SEHNR and CDR2 FQNEAQ (reference sequence). V was pared by 3 bases and J by 11 bases, with 13 bases between. This CDR3 is CASSLSGNRAFF. The DNA of the CDR3 is TGTGCCAGCAGCTTGTCAGGGAACCGGGCTTTCTTT.

The CDR3 region has the DNA TGTGCCAGCAGCCGAAGGTCGGGTGCTAATGAAAAACTGTTTTTT. This codes for CASSRRSGANEKLFF. V is TRBV4-2 and J is TRBJ1-4; D unclear. This CDR3 has 15 amino acids. Germline V gene sequence: CDR1 LGHNA, CDR2 YNFKEQ. Trimming removed 4 bases at V and 3 bases at J, with 12 bases between.

This chain connects TRBV10-3 to TRBJ2-1; 13 bases fit TRBD2. Germline assignment: CDR1 ENHRY and CDR2 SYGVKD. J lost 5 bases, V lost 11 bases, and 9 bases had no gene match. This CDR3 region has 15 residues. The CDR3 DNA reads TGTGCCTCTACGACTACTAGCGGGAGGGACAATGAGCAGTTCTTC. This codes for CASTTTSGRDNEQFF.

A single count supports this clone. The J gene is TRBJ2-2, the V gene TRBV7-2; 10 bases match TRBD2. Germline V gene sequence: CDR1 SGHTA, CDR2 FQGNSA. Unmatched junction bases numbered 9, after V lost 4 bases and J lost 1 base. CDR3 length equals 18 residues. This CDR3 is CASSSRGASGRNTGELFF. CDR3 bases: TGTGCCAGCAGCTCAAGGGGGGCTAGCGGGAGGAACACCGGGGAGCTGTTTTTT.

The rearrangement joins TRBV5-4 to TRBJ2-7; 9 bases match TRBD1. The CDR3 covers 15 residues. V trimming: 4 bases; J trimming: 4 bases; junction bases outside the gene matches: 9. Germline-derived CDR1 and CDR2 are SGHNT and YYREEE (reference sequence). The CDR3 loop is CASSPPTGGFYEQYF. The DNA for the CDR3 is TGTGCCAGCAGCCCACCGACAGGGGGATTTTACGAGCAGTACTTC.

The chain combines TRBV5-4 with TRBJ1-2; TRBD1 matches 8 bases. CDR1 SGHNT and CDR2 YYREEE come from the germline V gene (reference sequence). V lost 4 bases to trimming and J lost 6 bases; unmatched junction nucleotides: 11. The CDR3 covers 15 residues. CDR3 sequence (DNA): TGTGCCAGCAGCCGGCCGACAGGGGATGTGCATGGCTACACCTTC. Translated: CASSRPTGDVHGYTF. The full variable domain, rest sourced from reference TRBV5-4 and TRBJ1-2, is ETGVTQSPTHLIKTRGQQVTLRCSSQSGHNTVSWYQQALGQGPQFIFQYYREEENGRGNFPPRFSGLQFPNYSSELNVNALELDDSALYLCASSRPTGDVHGYTFGSGTRLTVV.

The chain is built from TRBV6-5 and TRBJ1-6; D might be TRBD1 (5 bases). The CDR3 spans 15 residues. Germline V CDR1 and CDR2: MNHEY, SVGAGI. V shed 4 bases and J shed 7 bases, with 14 bases lying between them. Written as DNA, the CDR3 is TGTGCCAGCAGTTCCAGAAGCTCAGGGAATTCACCCCTCCACTTT. Amino acid sequence: CASSSRSSGNSPLHF.

The chain employs TRBV13 and TRBJ1-5; D is possibly TRBD1 (5 bases). The V and J ends lost 2 bases and 1 base respectively, with 6 bases between them. In germline, CDR1 is PRHDT, CDR2 FYEKMQ (reference sequence). The CDR3 has 14 residues. The CDR3 loop reads CASSLQGSNQPQHF. The CDR3 nucleotides are TGTGCCAGCAGCTTACAGGGAAGCAATCAGCCCCAGCATTTT.

The chain couples TRBV5-6 to TRBJ1-6, with a possible D match to TRBD1 (5 bases). V dropped 2 bases and J dropped 4 bases, with 7 bases sitting between them. The CDR3 has 14 amino acids. Germline assignment: CDR1 SGHDT and CDR2 YYEEEE. The CDR3 nucleotides read TGTGCCAGCAGCTTTGGGGGGTATAATTCACCCCTCCACTTT. Amino acid sequence: CASSFGGYNSPLHF. The full variable domain, completed using reference TRBV5-6 and TRBJ1-6, is DAGVTQSPTHLIKTRGQQVTLRCSPKSGHDTVSWYQQALGQGPQFIFQYYEEEERQRGNFPDRFSGHQFPNYSSELNVNALLLGDSALYLCASSFGGYNSPLHFGNGTRLTVT.

This chain uses TRBV6-1 with TRBJ2-7; the match to TRBD1 covers 7 bases. V lost 3 bases, J lost 3 bases, and 8 bases stayed unmatched. From germline, CDR1 is MNHNS and CDR2 SASEGT. This CDR3 spans 15 amino acids. The DNA of the CDR3 is TGTGCCAGCAGTGAGAGACAGGGTGTGAGCTACGAGCAGTACTTC. Translation gives CASSERQGVSYEQYF.

The V and J genes are TRBV4-1 and TRBJ2-2; 11 bases align to TRBD2. The CDR3 runs 16 residues. CDR1 MGHRA and CDR2 YSYEKL come from the germline V gene. Unmatched junction bases numbered 4, after V lost 6 bases and J lost 1 base. DNA for the CDR3: TGCGCCAGCAGGCTAACTAGCGGGGGGAACACCGGGGAGCTGTTTTTT. Protein sequence: CASRLTSGGNTGELFF.